One sample yielded the 26 T cell receptor beta chains listed below, sequenced in a study of radiation and T cells in renal cell carcinoma. Time point meaning: blood 4 weeks post-SBRT, at nephrectomy. Treatment given: 15 Gy SBRT to primary tumor, nephrectomy 4 weeks later. Sequencing used immunoSEQ multiplex PCR; TCRdb keeps in-frame clones, though not all of them. The repertoire holds some 78,000 clones, 70% to 90% seen once, with over 5.5% in the top ten. The input for sequencing was blood, taken from a patient whose treatment included radiotherapy and nephrectomy. The receptors were sampled from a woman aged 70-85 years with renal cell carcinoma.

The chain combines TRBV7-2 with TRBJ2-7; a possible D gene is TRBD1 (5 bases). The ends were cut back, 4 bases at V and 6 bases at J, with 10 bases in the middle. Germline-derived CDR1 and CDR2 are SGHTA and FQGNSA. The CDR3 runs to 12 residues. The CDR3 nucleotides read TGTGCCAGCAGCTCGCAGGGCTTCGAGCAGTACTTC. This translates into CASSSQGFEQYF.

This clone has only a few counts. The rearrangement links TRBV29-1 to TRBJ1-4; D is unclear. Germline CDR1 is SQVTM and CDR2 is ANQGSEA. The CDR3 consists of 11 residues. The V gene lost 5 bases and the J gene lost 7 bases, with 8 bases spanning the gap. In DNA form, the CDR3 reads TGCAGCGTTTTGAGGAGTGAAAAACTGTTTTTT. Protein sequence: CSVLRSEKLFF.

This clone appeared a few times. The chain links TRBV6-1 to TRBJ1-1, with 7 positions matching TRBD1. The J segment lost 4 bases and the V segment lost 8 bases, leaving 7 bases of the junction unmatched. The CDR3 length is 13 residues. CDR1 and CDR2 from the germline V gene are MNHNS and SASEGT. The CDR3 DNA reads TGTGCCAGCGGGAACAGGGGCGGCACTGAAGCTTTCTTT. This sequence encodes CASGNRGGTEAFF.

This chain connects TRBV7-8 to TRBJ1-5; 7 bases match TRBD1. The CDR3 consists of 15 residues. From germline, CDR1 is SGHVS and CDR2 FQNEAQ. V gave up 4 bases and J gave up 4 bases; unmatched junction bases: 7. CDR3 sequence reads: CASSSRDSSNQPQHF. The DNA of the CDR3 is TGTGCCAGCAGCTCCCGGGACAGTTCAAATCAGCCCCAGCATTTT.

CDR3 in amino acids: CASSYSYGSGELFF. DNA for the CDR3: TGTGCCAGCAGTTACTCATACGGGAGCGGGGAGCTGTTTTTT. The genes are TRBV6-5 and TRBJ2-2, with TRBD2 as a possible D gene (6 bases). The CDR3 sequence is 14 residues long. Trimming shortened V by 0 bases and J by 7 bases, and 9 bases separated the two germline ends. Germline loops: CDR1 MNHEY, CDR2 SVGAGI.

The chain recombines TRBV6-6 with TRBJ1-2; D perhaps matches TRBD1 (6 bases). The V gene lost 2 bases and the J gene lost 8 bases, with 15 bases spanning the gap. This CDR3 is built from 14 residues. The germline V gene has CDR1 MNHNY and CDR2 SVGAGI (reference sequence). CDR3 sequence (DNA): TGTGCCAGCAGTTACGTCGCGGCAGGGGAAGGCTACACCTTC. As protein: CASSYVAAGEGYTF.

The genes are TRBV9 and TRBJ2-3; D call uncertain. Trimming removed 2 bases at V and 3 bases at J, with 7 bases between. Germline V CDR1 and CDR2: SGDLS, YYNGEE. The CDR3 consists of 13 residues. The DNA for the CDR3 is TGTGCCAGCAGCGTTGGCGTGACAGATACGCAGTATTTT. This sequence encodes CASSVGVTDTQYF.

The rearrangement links TRBV14 to TRBJ2-7; TRBD1 might be the D (7 bases). There are 12 residues in the CDR3. Germline CDR1 and CDR2: SGHDN and FVKESK. Trimming stripped 8 bases from V and 3 bases from J, with 11 bases between. This chain's CDR3 is CASSGGYYEQYF. In DNA form, the CDR3 reads TGTGCCAGCTCAGGGGGGTACTACGAGCAGTACTTC. Variable domain in full (rest from reference TRBV14 and TRBJ2-7): EAGVTQFPSHSVIEKGQTVTLRCDPISGHDNLYWYRRVMGKEIKFLLHFVKESKQDESGMPNNRFLAERTGGTYSTLKVQPAELEDSGVYFCASSGGYYEQYFGPGTRLTVT.

V gene TRBV18 combines with J gene TRBJ1-2; a possible D gene is TRBD1 (5 bases). V dropped 3 bases and J dropped 0 bases, with 11 bases sitting between them. There are 15 residues in the CDR3. Looked up from germline, CDR1 is KGHSH and CDR2 is LQKENI. The CDR3 nucleotides read TGTGCCAGCTCACCCGGGACGGACTCTAACTATGGCTACACCTTC. Translating gives CASSPGTDSNYGYTF.

The chain uses TRBV6-1 and TRBJ2-7; 7 nucleotides align to TRBD2. CDR1 is MNHNS, CDR2 SASEGT, per germline. The trim removed 4 bases at V and 3 bases at J, leaving 12 bases unmatched. This CDR3 contains 16 residues. Written as DNA, the CDR3 is TGTGCCAGCAGTGCCCTCGGTGGGGGGGGAAACTACGAGCAGTACTTC. Translating it yields CASSALGGGGNYEQYF.

The rearrangement uses TRBV5-4 and TRBJ2-5, with D perhaps TRBD2 (5 bases). V shed 4 bases and J shed 5 bases, with 15 bases lying between them. The CDR3 has 14 amino acids. The germline V gene has CDR1 SGHNT and CDR2 YYREEE (reference sequence). CDR3 sequence reads: CASSPDPKRETQYF. The CDR3 DNA reads TGTGCCAGCAGCCCGGACCCTAAGCGGGAGACCCAGTACTTC.

This clone has just a few counts. The chain combines TRBV15 with TRBJ1-2, with unresolved D. The germline V gene has CDR1 LNHNV and CDR2 YYDKDF (reference sequence). The CDR3 loop spans 15 amino acids. The V and J ends lost 1 base and 1 base respectively, with 10 bases between them. CDR3 in DNA: TGTGCCACCAGCAGAGGTGGGCAGCTTAACTATGGCTACACCTTC. Its translation is CATSRGGQLNYGYTF.

This clone was counted once. The V gene is TRBV5-1, the J gene TRBJ2-7, with D tentatively TRBD1 (5 bases). Trimming cost V 0 bases and J 5 bases, with 18 bases left between them. The CDR3 length is 16 residues. Germline V gene sequence: CDR1 SGHRS, CDR2 YFSETQ. In DNA, the CDR3 is TGCGCCAGCAGCTTGGCCCCCGCAGGGAATGCTCACGAGCAGTACTTC. It specifies CASSLAPAGNAHEQYF.

J is TRBJ2-5 and V is TRBV4-1; no firm D call. Looked up from germline, CDR1 is MGHRA and CDR2 is YSYEKL. This CDR3 contains 13 residues. The V end lost 3 bases, the J end lost 2 bases, and 7 bases lay between the germline ends. The CDR3 nucleotides are TGCGCCAGCAGCCAGCCAGGTCAAGAGACCCAGTACTTC. Translation gives CASSQPGQETQYF.

This rearrangement joins TRBV5-3 to TRBJ1-3; maybe TRBD1 (6 bases). TRBV5-3 is identified as an open reading frame with a role that is uncertain. CDR3 length: 18 residues. Between the trimmed V and J ends, which lost 1 base and 4 bases, there was a span of 21 bases. CDR3 nucleotide sequence: TGTGCCAGAAGCTTGCCCCACTTGCAGGGGTATACAGGAAACACCATATATTTT. As protein: CARSLPHLQGYTGNTIYF.

This clone was picked up a small number of times. The CDR3 loop reads CASGLPSSGPQHF. The CDR3 nucleotides are TGTGCTAGTGGTTTGCCCTCCTCGGGGCCCCAGCATTTT. This chain uses TRBV12-5 with TRBJ1-5; unclear D gene. V was cut by 2 bases and J by 9 bases, with 11 bases left in between. CDR1 LGHNT and CDR2 FRNRAP come from the germline V gene. CDR3 size: 13 residues.

This chain connects TRBV6-5 to TRBJ1-2, with a weak D call TRBD1 (5 bases). This CDR3 is 15 amino acids long. The germline V gene encodes CDR1 MNHEY and CDR2 SVGAGI. V dropped 4 bases and J dropped 8 bases, with 20 bases sitting between them. The CDR3 here is CASSFLGHSQLGYTF. CDR3 nucleotides: TGTGCCAGCAGTTTCCTTGGACATTCTCAGTTGGGCTACACCTTC.

This rearrangement joins TRBV19 to TRBJ2-3, with D tentatively TRBD2 (6 bases). The V and J ends lost 9 bases and 2 bases respectively, with 12 bases between them. Germline loops: CDR1 LNHDA, CDR2 SQIVND (reference sequence). The CDR3 contains 13 residues. The DNA of the CDR3 is TGTGCCAGCGCGGGGAGCCCCACAGATACGCAGTATTTT. Translated, it gives CASAGSPTDTQYF. Variable domain in full (rest from reference TRBV19 and TRBJ2-3): DGGITQSPKYLFRKEGQNVTLSCEQNLNHDAMYWYRQDPGQGLRLIYYSQIVNDFQKGDIAEGYSVSREKKESFPLTVTSAQKNPTAFYLCASAGSPTDTQYFGPGTRLTVL.

This chain links TRBV7-9 with TRBJ2-2; TRBD1 might be the D (6 bases). The length of the CDR3 is 18 residues. Germline CDR1 is SEHNR and CDR2 is FQNEAQ (reference sequence). V lost 7 bases, J lost 3 bases, and 24 bases lay in between. CDR3 bases: TGTGCCAGCACCGACCCAGGGGTCGGGACATTGGACACCGGGGAGCTGTTTTTT. Its translation is CASTDPGVGTLDTGELFF.

J is TRBJ2-7 and V is TRBV6-1; D might be TRBD1 (6 bases). Between the trimmed V and J ends, which lost 7 bases and 4 bases, there was a span of 11 bases. The CDR3 runs 12 residues. Germline CDR1 reads MNHNS; CDR2 reads SASEGT. The CDR3 bases are TGTGCCAGCACCTTGGGGGCGTACGAGCAGTACTTC. The encoded protein is CASTLGAYEQYF.

The rearrangement uses TRBV30 and TRBJ2-7; D is undetermined. This CDR3 has 12 residues. V lost 5 bases and J 2 bases, leaving 10 bases between the germline ends. Germline V lookup: CDR1 GTSNPN, CDR2 SVGIG (reference sequence). The DNA of the CDR3 is TGTGCCTGGGCGAATAGGGCCTACGAGCAGTACTTC. This gives the protein CAWANRAYEQYF. The whole variable domain, remainder taken from reference TRBV30 and TRBJ2-7, is SQTIHQWPATLVQPVGSPLSLECTVEGTSNPNLYWYRQAAGRGLQLLFYSVGIGQISSEVPQNLSASRPQDRQFILSSKKLLLSDSGFYLCAWANRAYEQYFGPGTRLTVT.

This clone was seen only once. V is TRBV7-9 and J is TRBJ2-7; D might be TRBD1 (6 bases). Trimming removed 4 bases at V and 2 bases at J, with 21 bases between. Germline CDR1 and CDR2: SEHNR and FQNEAQ (reference sequence). The CDR3 totals 17 residues. This CDR3 reads CASSSSKNRDTAYEQYF. The CDR3 DNA sequence: TGTGCCAGCAGCTCAAGCAAAAACCGGGACACGGCCTACGAGCAGTACTTC.

Many counts were recorded for this clone. The chain couples TRBV5-6 to TRBJ2-2; the D is unclear. CDR1 and CDR2 from the germline V gene are SGHDT and YYEEEE. V lost 1 base and J 2 bases, leaving 6 bases between the germline ends. This CDR3 region has 14 residues. In DNA, the CDR3 is TGTGCCAGCAGCTTGCCCCGTAACACCGGGGAGCTGTTTTTT. As protein: CASSLPRNTGELFF.

The chain couples TRBV6-1 to TRBJ2-2; a possible D gene is TRBD2 (6 bases). This CDR3 has 15 amino acids. Trimming took off 2 bases at V and 4 bases at J, with 11 bases between the two ends. Per the germline V gene, CDR1 is MNHNS and CDR2 is SASEGT. The CDR3 region is CASSELRGGTGELFF. The CDR3 DNA reads TGTGCCAGCAGTGAATTGCGGGGCGGCACCGGGGAGCTGTTTTTT.

This rearrangement joins TRBV13 to TRBJ2-5; 8 bases are shared with TRBD2. Losses at the gene ends were 2 bases for V and 1 base for J; bases not matched to a gene: 9. The CDR3 is 17 amino acids. Germline lookup yields CDR1 PRHDT and CDR2 FYEKMQ (reference sequence). CDR3 region: CASSLWLDSGAQETQYF. Here the CDR3 DNA reads TGTGCCAGCAGCTTATGGTTAGATAGCGGGGCCCAAGAGACCCAGTACTTC.

The chain recombines TRBV15 with TRBJ2-1; D is ambiguous. The germline V gene has CDR1 LNHNV and CDR2 YYDKDF (reference sequence). This CDR3 is 13 amino acids long. V lost 0 bases and J lost 8, with 8 bases in between. This chain's CDR3 is CATSRDQSYEQFF. DNA of the CDR3: TGTGCCACCAGCAGAGATCAGAGTTATGAGCAGTTCTTC.